Sequencing of this T cell receptor (beta chain) was carried out in a study of blood T cells in healthy people across ages. Next came a second PCR, run for about 6 to 11 cycles, which used a sample-barcoded 5' primer along with a J-beta primer mix. MiXCR was run by TCRdb on the 5' RACE reads, yielding one entry per CDR3 protein. The repertoire holds approximately 1,000,000 distinct CDR3 sequences, with 30% to 40% as singletons. This CDR3 has 11 amino acids. V lost 8 bases and J lost 8, with 11 bases in between. CDR1 is SEHNR and CDR2 is FQNEAQ in the germline V gene (reference sequence). The rearrangement links TRBV7-9 to TRBJ2-3; no reliable D call. The specimen sequenced was blood. This receptor was taken from a man aged 18 to 30 in good health. The CDR3 is CASGPYGTQYF. In nucleotides, the CDR3 is TGTGCCAGCGGGCCCTATGGTACGCAGTATTTT.